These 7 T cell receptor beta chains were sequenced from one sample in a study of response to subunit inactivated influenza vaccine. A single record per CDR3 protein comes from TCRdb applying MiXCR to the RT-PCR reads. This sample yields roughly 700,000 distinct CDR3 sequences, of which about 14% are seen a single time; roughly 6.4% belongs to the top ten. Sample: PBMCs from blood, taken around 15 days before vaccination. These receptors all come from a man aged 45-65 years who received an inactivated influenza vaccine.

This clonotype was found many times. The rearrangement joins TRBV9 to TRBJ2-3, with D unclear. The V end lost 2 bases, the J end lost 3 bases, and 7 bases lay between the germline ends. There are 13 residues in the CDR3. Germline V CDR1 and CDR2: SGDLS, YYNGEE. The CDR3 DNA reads TGTGCCAGCAGCGTCCGACAAACAGATACGCAGTATTTT. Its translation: CASSVRQTDTQYF. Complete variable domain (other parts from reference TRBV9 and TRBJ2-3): DSGVTQTPKHLITATGQRVTLRCSPRSGDLSVYWYQQSLDQGLQFLIQYYNGEERAKGNILERFSAQQFPDLHSELNLSSLELGDSALYFCASSVRQTDTQYFGPGTRLTVL.

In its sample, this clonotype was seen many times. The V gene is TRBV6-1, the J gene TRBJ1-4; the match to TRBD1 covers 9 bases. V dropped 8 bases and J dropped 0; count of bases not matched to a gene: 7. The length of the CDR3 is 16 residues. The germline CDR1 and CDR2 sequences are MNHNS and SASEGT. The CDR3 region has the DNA TGTGCCAGCTTCGGGGACAGGGCACCAACTAATGAAAAACTGTTTTTT. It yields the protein CASFGDRAPTNEKLFF.

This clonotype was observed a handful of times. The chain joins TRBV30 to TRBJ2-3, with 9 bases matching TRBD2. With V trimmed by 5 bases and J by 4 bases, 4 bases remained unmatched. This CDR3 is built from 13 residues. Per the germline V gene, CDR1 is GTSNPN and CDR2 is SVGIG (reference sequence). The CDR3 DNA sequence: TGTGCCTGGGCGGGACTAGCTCCAGATACGCAGTATTTT. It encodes CAWAGLAPDTQYF.

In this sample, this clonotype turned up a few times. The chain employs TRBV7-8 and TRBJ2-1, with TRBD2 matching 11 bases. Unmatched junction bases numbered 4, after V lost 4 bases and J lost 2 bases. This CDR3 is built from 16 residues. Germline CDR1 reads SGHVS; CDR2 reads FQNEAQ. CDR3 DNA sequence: TGTGCCAGCAGCTCGAAGACTAGCGGGGCCTACAATGAGCAGTTCTTC. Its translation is CASSSKTSGAYNEQFF. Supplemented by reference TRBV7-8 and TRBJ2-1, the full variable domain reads GAGVSQSPRYKVAKRGQDVALRCDPISGHVSLFWYQQALGQGPEFLTYFQNEAQLDKSGLPSDRFFAERPEGSVSTLKIQRTQQEDSAVYLCASSSKTSGAYNEQFFGPGTRLTVL.

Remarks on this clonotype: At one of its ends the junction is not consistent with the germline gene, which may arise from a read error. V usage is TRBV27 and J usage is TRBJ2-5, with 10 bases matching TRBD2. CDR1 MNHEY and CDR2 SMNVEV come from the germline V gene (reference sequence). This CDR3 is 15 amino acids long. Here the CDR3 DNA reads TGTGCCAGCAGTCCCCGGACTAGCGGAACAGAGACCAAGTACTTC. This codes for CASSPRTSGTETKYF.

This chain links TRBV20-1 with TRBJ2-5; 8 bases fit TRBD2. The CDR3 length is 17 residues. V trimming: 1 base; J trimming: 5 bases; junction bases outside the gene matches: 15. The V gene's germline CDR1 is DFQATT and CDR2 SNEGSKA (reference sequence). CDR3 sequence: CSARAPVGGGLRETQYF. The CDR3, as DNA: TGCAGTGCTAGAGCCCCGGTCGGGGGGGGCCTTCGGGAGACCCAGTACTTC.

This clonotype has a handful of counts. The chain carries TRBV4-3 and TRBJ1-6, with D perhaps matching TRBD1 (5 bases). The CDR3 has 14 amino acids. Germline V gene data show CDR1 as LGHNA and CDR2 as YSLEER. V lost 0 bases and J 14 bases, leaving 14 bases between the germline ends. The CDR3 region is CASSQELDGGALHF. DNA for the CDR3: TGCGCCAGCAGCCAAGAACTAGACGGGGGAGCCCTCCACTTT.